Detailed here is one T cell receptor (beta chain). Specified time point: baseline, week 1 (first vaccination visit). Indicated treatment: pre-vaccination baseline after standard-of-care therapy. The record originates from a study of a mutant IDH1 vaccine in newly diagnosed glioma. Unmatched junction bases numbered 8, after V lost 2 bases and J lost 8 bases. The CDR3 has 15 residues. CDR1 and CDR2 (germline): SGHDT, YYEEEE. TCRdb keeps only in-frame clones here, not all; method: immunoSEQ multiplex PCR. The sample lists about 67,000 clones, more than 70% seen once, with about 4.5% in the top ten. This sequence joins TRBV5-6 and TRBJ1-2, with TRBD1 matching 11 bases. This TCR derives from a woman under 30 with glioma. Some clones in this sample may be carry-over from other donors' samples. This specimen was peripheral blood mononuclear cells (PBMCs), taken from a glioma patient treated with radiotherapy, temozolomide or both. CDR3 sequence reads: CASSLVGQGAGGYTF. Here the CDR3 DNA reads TGTGCCAGCAGCTTAGTCGGACAGGGGGCTGGAGGCTACACCTTC.